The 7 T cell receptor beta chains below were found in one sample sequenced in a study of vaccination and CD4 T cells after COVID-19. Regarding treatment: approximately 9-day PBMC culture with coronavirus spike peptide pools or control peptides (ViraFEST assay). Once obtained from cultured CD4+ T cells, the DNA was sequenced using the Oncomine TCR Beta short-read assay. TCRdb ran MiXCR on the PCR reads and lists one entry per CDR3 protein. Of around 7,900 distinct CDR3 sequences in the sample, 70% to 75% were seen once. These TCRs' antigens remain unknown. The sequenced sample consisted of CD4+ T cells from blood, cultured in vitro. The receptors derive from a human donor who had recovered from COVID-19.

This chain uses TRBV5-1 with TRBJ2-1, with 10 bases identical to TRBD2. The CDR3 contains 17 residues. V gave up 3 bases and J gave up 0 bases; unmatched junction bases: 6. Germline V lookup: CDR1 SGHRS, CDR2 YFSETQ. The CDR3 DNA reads TGCGCCAGCAGCTGGTCTAGCGGGAGCCCCTCCTACAATGAGCAGTTCTTC. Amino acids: CASSWSSGSPSYNEQFF.

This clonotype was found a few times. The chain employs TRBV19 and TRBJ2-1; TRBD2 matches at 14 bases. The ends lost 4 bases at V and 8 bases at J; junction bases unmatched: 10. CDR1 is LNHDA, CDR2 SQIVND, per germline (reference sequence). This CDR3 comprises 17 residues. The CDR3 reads CASSNSGGTSGSYEQFF. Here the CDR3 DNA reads TGTGCCAGTAGTAACTCCGGTGGGACTAGCGGGAGTTATGAGCAGTTCTTC.

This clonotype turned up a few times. The CDR3 loop reads CAARRPDFTEAFF. CDR3 bases: TGTGCCGCGCGACGCCCGGACTTCACTGAAGCTTTCTTT. The chain uses TRBV6-1 and TRBJ1-1, with D unresolved. Trimming took off 11 bases at V and 4 bases at J, with 17 bases between the two ends. CDR1 and CDR2 from the germline V gene are MNHNS and SASEGT. This CDR3 has 13 amino acids.

The CDR3 bases are TGTGCCAGCAGCTACTCAGGACAGGGTTATAATTCACCCCTCCACTTT. This codes for CASSYSGQGYNSPLHF. The rearrangement joins TRBV7-2 to TRBJ1-6; 8 positions agree with TRBD1. Trimming cost V 4 bases and J 4 bases; bases outside gene matches: 6. Germline assignment: CDR1 SGHTA and CDR2 FQGNSA. This CDR3 has 16 amino acids.

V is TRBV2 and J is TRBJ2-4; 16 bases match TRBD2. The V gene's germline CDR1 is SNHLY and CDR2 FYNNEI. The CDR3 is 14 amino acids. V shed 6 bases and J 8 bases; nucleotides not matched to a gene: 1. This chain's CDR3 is CASRGLAGGDIQYF. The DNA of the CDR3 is TGTGCCAGCAGGGGACTAGCGGGAGGGGACATTCAGTACTTC.

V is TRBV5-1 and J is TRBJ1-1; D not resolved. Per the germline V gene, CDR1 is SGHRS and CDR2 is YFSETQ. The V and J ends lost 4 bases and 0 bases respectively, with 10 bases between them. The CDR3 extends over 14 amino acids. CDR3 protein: CASSREIMNTEAFF. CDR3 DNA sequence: TGCGCCAGCAGCCGTGAGATCATGAACACTGAAGCTTTCTTT.

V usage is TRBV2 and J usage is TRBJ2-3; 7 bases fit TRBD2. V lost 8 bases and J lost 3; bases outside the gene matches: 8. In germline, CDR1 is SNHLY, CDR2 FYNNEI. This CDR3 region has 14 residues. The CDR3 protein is CASSESGKTDTQYF. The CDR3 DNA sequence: TGTGCCAGCTCGGAGAGCGGGAAGACAGATACGCAGTATTTT.